This TCR beta chain was observed in a study of shared T cell receptors in the human thymus. The J segment lost 0 bases and the V segment lost 2 bases, leaving 11 bases of the junction unmatched. The CDR3 is 19 amino acids. The germline gives CDR1 LGHNT, CDR2 FRNRAP. TCRdb's copy holds only in-frame clones and misses some; the assay was immunoSEQ multiplex PCR. The sample carries some 700,000 clones, 70% to 90% recorded once. The sample also formed part of further work on human thymus T cells. This second study says: Resections obtained during corrective heart surgery supplied the thymus tissue. There were highly overlapping thymic repertoires among unrelated individuals, as related research reported.

The receptor was isolated from a boy under two years old with a congenital heart defect. This sequence joins TRBV12-5 and TRBJ2-7; TRBD2 agrees at 12 bases. Sequenced: thymocytes. The CDR3: CASGLPIGTSGSSSYEQYF. The CDR3 bases are TGTGCTAGTGGTTTGCCAATCGGGACTAGCGGGTCGAGCTCCTACGAGCAGTACTTC.